The rows below give T cell receptor beta chains drawn from one sample of a study of T cell repertoires in Merkel cell carcinoma. Only in-frame clones appear in the TCRdb table, and some are missing; sequencing was by immunoSEQ multiplex PCR. The sample consists of about 15,000 clones, around 74% of them appearing once. Sequencing used tumor tissue. All receptors derive from an adult with Merkel cell carcinoma. CDR3s include the opening cysteine and the closing phenylalanine or tryptophan. The D gene is left open where the match is weak. The size entry is marked missing in some rows and otherwise reads once, few, many or a size class.

size	V	J	D	DNA	CDR3
NA	TRBV28	TRBJ1-2	NA	TGTGCCAGCAGTTTGGGGACATTGGGCTACACCTTC	CASSLGTLGYTF
medium-sized	TRBV9	TRBJ1-1	NA	TGTGCCAGCAGCGTAAGTTCGGGGGCTTACACTGAAGCTTTCTTT	CASSVSSGAYTEAFF
few	TRBV7-3	TRBJ2-2	NA	TGTGCCAGCAGCGCGGCCAGGGACACCGGGGAGCTGTTTTTT	CASSAARDTGELFF
NA	TRBV30	TRBJ2-5	NA	TGTGCCTGGAGTGACACCAATCCATCAGGGGAAGAGACCCAGTACTTC	CAWSDTNPSGEETQYF
NA	TRBV9	TRBJ2-5	NA	TGTGCCAGCAGCTCCCCGGGACCCCAGTACTTC	CASSSPGPQYF
NA	TRBV5-5	TRBJ2-6	TRBD2	TGTGCCAGCAGTCTCCCGGGAGGAAACTCTGGGGCCAACGTCCTGACTTTC	CASSLPGGNSGANVLTF
few	TRBV6-5	TRBJ1-4	NA	TGTGCCAGCAGTTACGGGCAGGCAACTAATGAAAAACTGTTTTTT	CASSYGQATNEKLFF
NA	TRBV6-6	TRBJ1-1	NA	TGTGCCACGAACAGGAACACTGAAGCTTTCTTT	CATNRNTEAFF
few	TRBV28	TRBJ1-4	NA	TGTGCCAGCAGTTTATTAGGGCAGCTTAATGAAAAACTGTTTTTT	CASSLLGQLNEKLFF
NA	TRBV7-2	TRBJ2-7	NA	TGTGCCAGCAGCTTAATCGGCACCTACGAGCAGTACTTC	CASSLIGTYEQYF
NA	TRBV7-9	TRBJ1-3	NA	TGTGCCAGCAGCTCGAATTCTGGAAACACCATATATTTT	CASSSNSGNTIYF
NA	TRBV28	TRBJ1-2	NA	TGTGCCAGCAGTTTGAGAGACAGCTATGGCTACACCTTC	CASSLRDSYGYTF
NA	TRBV5-1	TRBJ1-2	NA	TGCGCCAGCAGCTTGGCGGGGACGGGGGGCTACACCTTC	CASSLAGTGGYTF
NA	TRBV3-1/TRBV3-2	TRBJ2-2	NA	TGTGCCAGCAGCCAAGCAGGAACGAACACCGGGGAGCTGTTTTTT	CASSQAGTNTGELFF
NA	TRBV19	TRBJ2-1	NA	TGTGCCAGTAGTAGCGGGTACGAGCAGTTCTTC	CASSSGYEQFF
once	TRBV5-1	TRBJ1-1	TRBD1	TGCGCCAGCAGCCCGGGACAGCCGAACACTGAAGCTTTCTTT	CASSPGQPNTEAFF
once	TRBV5-6	TRBJ2-5	NA	TGTGCCAGCAGCTTGAGAGAGGAGGGGGCCGGGGGGACCCAGTACTTC	CASSLREEGAGGTQYF
NA	TRBV7-2	TRBJ2-3	TRBD2	TGTGCCAGCAGCCCGGGGGGGACTAGCGCCCCACCGGGGTATTTT	CASSPGGTSAPPGYF
NA	TRBV27	TRBJ1-6	TRBD1	TGTGCCCGCAGGGGGGGGGAGGGATCACCCCTCCACTTT	CARRGGEGSPLHF
NA	TRBV6-2/TRBV6-3	TRBJ2-1	TRBD1	TGTGCCAGCAGCGGGGGACAGGGGAGCGTGGACAAGCAGTTCTTC	CASSGGQGSVDKQFF
NA	TRBV2	TRBJ1-1	NA	TGTGCCAGCAGTGGAACAGACAACTCGAACACTGAAGCTTTCTTT	CASSGTDNSNTEAFF
NA	TRBV12-3/TRBV12-4	TRBJ2-5	TRBD2	TGTGCCAGCAGACGCGGGGGGGGTGAGACCCAGTACTTC	CASRRGGGETQYF
few	TRBV7-2	TRBJ1-5	NA	TGTGCCAGCAGCCAGGGAGGTTCGGGGAATCAGCCCCAGCATTTT	CASSQGGSGNQPQHF
NA	TRBV28	TRBJ1-6	TRBD1	TGTGCCGGCCGGGAGGGACAGGTTCCTTCACCCCTCCACTTT	CAGREGQVPSPLHF
NA	TRBV5-1	TRBJ1-3	NA	TGCGCCAGCAGAGACCAACACCTTGGAAACACCATATATTTT	CASRDQHLGNTIYF
NA	TRBV28	TRBJ1-4	NA	TGTGCCAGCAGTTCCAACCGTGGCGCAACTAATGAAAAACTGTTTTTT	CASSSNRGATNEKLFF
NA	TRBV7-9	TRBJ2-1	NA	TGTGCCAGCACCAAAAGGTCGGGATTCAGGGAGCAGTTCTTC	CASTKRSGFREQFF
NA	TRBV25-1	TRBJ1-1	NA	TGTGCCAGCAACCCAAGGGGTGGAACTGAAGCTTTCTTT	CASNPRGGTEAFF
NA	TRBV24-1	TRBJ2-5	NA	TGTGCCACCAGTGATTTTCCCCCAGAGACCCAGTACTTC	CATSDFPPETQYF
NA	TRBV7-9	TRBJ2-7	NA	TGTGCCAGCAGCCCCCCTTCCGAGGGCGAGCAGTACTTC	CASSPPSEGEQYF
NA	TRBV27	TRBJ2-7	NA	TGTGCCAGCAGTTACAGGGCATCCTCCTACGAGCAGTACTTC	CASSYRASSYEQYF
NA	TRBV5-1	TRBJ1-1	TRBD1	TGCGCCAGCAGCCCTCGGACAGGTTCTAACACTGAAGCTTTCTTT	CASSPRTGSNTEAFF
few	TRBV7-2	TRBJ1-5	NA	TGTGCCAGCAGCTTAATGACGGATTTCCGGGGCAATCAGCCCCAGCATTTT	CASSLMTDFRGNQPQHF
few	TRBV3-1/TRBV3-2	TRBJ1-2	NA	TGTGCCAGCAGCCAAGGGTTCTCAGGGGCACTCCCCGGAGGCTACACCTTC	CASSQGFSGALPGGYTF
NA	TRBV7-2	TRBJ1-6	NA	TGTGCCAGCAGCTTTCTGACAGTTGGCCACTCCTATAATTCACCCCTCCACTTT	CASSFLTVGHSYNSPLHF
NA	TRBV18	TRBJ1-4	NA	TGTGCCAGCTCACCCGGAGCAAGCGTTGAAAAACTGTTTTTT	CASSPGASVEKLFF
medium-sized	TRBV25-1	TRBJ1-1	NA	TGTGCCAGCAGCCTAGGGGTTTACACTGAAGCTTTCTTT	CASSLGVYTEAFF
NA	TRBV27	TRBJ1-1	NA	TGTGCCAGCAGTTTATACGGAAGTGAAGCTTTCTTT	CASSLYGSEAFF
few	TRBV11-3	TRBJ2-7	NA	TGTGCCAGCAGCTCGTCCCCCCAGCGGGCGTCCTCCTACGAGCAGTACTTC	CASSSSPQRASSYEQYF
NA	TRBV20-1	TRBJ1-1	NA	TGCAGTGCTAGTCGGGAGGGAGGGAGAACTGAAGCTTTCTTT	CSASREGGRTEAFF
NA	TRBV29-1	TRBJ2-3	NA	TGCAGCGGGGCATCCTTACGCACAGATACGCAGTATTTT	CSGASLRTDTQYF
NA	TRBV6-2/TRBV6-3	TRBJ2-2	NA	TGTGCCAGCAGTTACAAGGGCTATGGAACCGGGGAGCTGTTTTTT	CASSYKGYGTGELFF
NA	TRBV5-6	TRBJ1-5	NA	TGTGCCAGCAGCTTGGGTCAGGGGTTTAGCAATCAGCCCCAGCATTTT	CASSLGQGFSNQPQHF
NA	TRBV5-1	TRBJ1-2	NA	TGCGCCAGCAGCTTGGCTGGGGTCATTGACGGTGGCTACACCTTC	CASSLAGVIDGGYTF
NA	TRBV6-2/TRBV6-3	TRBJ2-1	TRBD2	TGTGCCAGCAGTCGACTAGCGGGAGTAAGCGAGCAGTTCTTC	CASSRLAGVSEQFF
once	TRBV10-3	TRBJ2-2	NA	TGTGCCATCAGATCGGACGGCGCGGGAACCGGGGAGCTGTTTTTT	CAIRSDGAGTGELFF
NA	TRBV7-2	TRBJ2-3	NA	TGTGCCAGCAGCTTAGACACAGATACGCAGTATTTT	CASSLDTDTQYF
NA	TRBV7-2	TRBJ2-2	NA	TGTGCCAGCAGCTTAGCATCCGGGGAGCTGTTTTTT	CASSLASGELFF
NA	TRBV5-1	TRBJ1-1	NA	TGCGCCAGCAGCTCAAGGACAGCAGACACTGAAGCTTTCTTT	CASSSRTADTEAFF
NA	TRBV24-1	TRBJ2-1	NA	TGTGCCACCAGTGATTTGGGCAGCGGAGGTGAGCAGTTCTTC	CATSDLGSGGEQFF
NA	TRBV7-9	TRBJ2-4	NA	TGTGCCAGCAGCTTAGTTGGCGGCAGTGAAAACATTCAGTACTTC	CASSLVGGSENIQYF
NA	TRBV7-9	TRBJ1-1	TRBD1	TGTGCCAGCAGCTTAGGGTGGACAGGGGTGAACACTGAAGCTTTCTTT	CASSLGWTGVNTEAFF
NA	TRBV21-1	TRBJ1-6	NA	TGTGCCAGAGCTTCTGGGAGGCGGAGCTCCTATAATTCACCCCTCCACTTT	CARASGRRSSYNSPLHF